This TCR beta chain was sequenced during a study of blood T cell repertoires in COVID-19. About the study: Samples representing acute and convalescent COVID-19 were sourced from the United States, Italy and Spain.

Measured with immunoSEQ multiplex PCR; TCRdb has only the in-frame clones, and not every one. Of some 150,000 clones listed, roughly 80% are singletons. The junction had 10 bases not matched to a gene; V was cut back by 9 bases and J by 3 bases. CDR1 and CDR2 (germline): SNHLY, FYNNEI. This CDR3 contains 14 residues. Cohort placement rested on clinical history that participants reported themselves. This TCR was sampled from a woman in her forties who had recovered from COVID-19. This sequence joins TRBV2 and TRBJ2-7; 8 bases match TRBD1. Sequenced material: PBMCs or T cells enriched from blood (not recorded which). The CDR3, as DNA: TGTGCCAGTGATATCAGGGGGCTCGGCTACGAGCAGTACTTC. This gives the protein CASDIRGLGYEQYF.